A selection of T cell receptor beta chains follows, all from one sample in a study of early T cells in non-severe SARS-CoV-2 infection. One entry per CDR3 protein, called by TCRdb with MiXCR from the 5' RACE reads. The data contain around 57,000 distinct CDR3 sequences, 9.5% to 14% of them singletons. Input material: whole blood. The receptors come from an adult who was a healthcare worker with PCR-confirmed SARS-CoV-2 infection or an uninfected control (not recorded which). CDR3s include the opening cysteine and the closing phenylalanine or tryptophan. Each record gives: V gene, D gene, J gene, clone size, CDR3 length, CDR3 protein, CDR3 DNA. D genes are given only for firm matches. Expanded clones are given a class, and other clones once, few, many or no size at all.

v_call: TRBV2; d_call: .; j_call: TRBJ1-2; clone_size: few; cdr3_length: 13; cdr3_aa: CASSDRGRYGYTF; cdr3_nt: TGTGCCAGCAGTGATCGGGGCCGCTATGGCTACACCTTC
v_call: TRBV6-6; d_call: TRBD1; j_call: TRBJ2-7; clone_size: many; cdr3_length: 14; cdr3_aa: CASNRDRVSYEQYF; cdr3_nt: TGTGCCAGCAACCGGGACAGGGTCTCCTACGAGCAGTACTTC
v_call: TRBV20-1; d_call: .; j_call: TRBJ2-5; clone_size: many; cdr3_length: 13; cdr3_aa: CSALTRVQETQYF; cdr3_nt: TGCAGTGCCTTAACTAGAGTCCAAGAGACCCAGTACTTC
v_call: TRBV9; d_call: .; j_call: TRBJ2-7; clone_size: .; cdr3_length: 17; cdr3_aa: CASSLNPGGTENYEQYF; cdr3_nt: TGTGCCAGCAGCCTCAACCCGGGGGGGACAGAAAACTACGAGCAGTACTTC
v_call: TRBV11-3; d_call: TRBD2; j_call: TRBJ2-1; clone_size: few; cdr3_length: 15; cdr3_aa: CASSISGGHYNEQFF; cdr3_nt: TGTGCCAGCAGCATTAGCGGGGGGCACTACAATGAGCAGTTCTTC
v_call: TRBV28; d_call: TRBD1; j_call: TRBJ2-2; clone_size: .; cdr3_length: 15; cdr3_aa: CASSLLSQGTGELFF; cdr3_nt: TGTGCCAGCAGTTTATTGTCACAGGGGACCGGGGAGCTGTTTTTT
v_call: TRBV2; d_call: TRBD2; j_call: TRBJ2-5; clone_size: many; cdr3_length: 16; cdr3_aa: CASSERLGLAGKTQYF; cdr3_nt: TGTGCCAGCAGTGAAAGGCTGGGACTAGCGGGCAAGACCCAGTACTTC
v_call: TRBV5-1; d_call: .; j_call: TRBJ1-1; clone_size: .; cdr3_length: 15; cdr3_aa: CASISGGAANTEAFF; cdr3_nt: TGCGCCAGCATTTCCGGCGGGGCGGCGAACACTGAAGCTTTCTTT
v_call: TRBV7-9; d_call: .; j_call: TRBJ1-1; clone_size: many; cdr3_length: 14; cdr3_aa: CASSLGNGKPEAFF; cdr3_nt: TGTGCCAGCAGCTTAGGCAATGGGAAACCTGAAGCTTTCTTT
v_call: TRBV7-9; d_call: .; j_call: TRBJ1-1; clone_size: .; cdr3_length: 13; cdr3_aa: CASSAGVGTEAFF; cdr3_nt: TGTGCCAGCAGCGCAGGGGTTGGCACTGAAGCTTTCTTT
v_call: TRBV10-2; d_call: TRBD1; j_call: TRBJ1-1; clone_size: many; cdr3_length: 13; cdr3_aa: CASGQTGRVEAFF; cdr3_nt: TGCGCCAGCGGGCAGACAGGGAGAGTTGAAGCTTTCTTT
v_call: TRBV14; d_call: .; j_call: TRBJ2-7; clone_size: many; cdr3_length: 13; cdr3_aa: CASSQDSVYEQYF; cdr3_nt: TGTGCCAGCAGCCAAGATTCGGTCTACGAGCAGTACTTC
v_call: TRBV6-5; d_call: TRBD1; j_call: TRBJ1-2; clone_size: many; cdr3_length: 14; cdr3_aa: CASRPWTGASGYTF; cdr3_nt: TGTGCCAGCAGGCCCTGGACAGGGGCGAGTGGCTACACCTTC
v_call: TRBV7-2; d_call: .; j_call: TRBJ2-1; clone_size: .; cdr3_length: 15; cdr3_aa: CASSLPKGTGNEQFF; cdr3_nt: TGTGCCAGCAGCCTACCGAAAGGGACGGGCAATGAGCAGTTCTTC
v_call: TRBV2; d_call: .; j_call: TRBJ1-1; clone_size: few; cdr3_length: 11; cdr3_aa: CASILQKEAFF; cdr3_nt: TGTGCCAGCATCCTACAGAAGGAAGCTTTCTTT
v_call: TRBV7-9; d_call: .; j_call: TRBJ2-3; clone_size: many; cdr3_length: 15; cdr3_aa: CASSLALTSTDTQYF; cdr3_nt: TGTGCCAGCAGCTTGGCACTAACTAGCACAGATACGCAGTATTTT
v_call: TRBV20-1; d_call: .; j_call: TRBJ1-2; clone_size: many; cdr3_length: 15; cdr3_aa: CSAPDPMAPNYGYTF; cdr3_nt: TGCAGTGCTCCTGATCCCATGGCCCCCAACTATGGCTACACCTTC
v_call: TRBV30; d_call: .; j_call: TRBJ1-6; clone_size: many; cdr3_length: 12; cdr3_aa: CARGNRNSPLHF; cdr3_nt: TGTGCCCGGGGGAACAGGAATTCACCCCTCCACTTT
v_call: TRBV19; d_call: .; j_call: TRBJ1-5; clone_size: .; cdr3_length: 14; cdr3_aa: CASSIVAANQPQHF; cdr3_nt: TGTGCCAGTAGTATCGTAGCGGCCAATCAGCCCCAGCATTTT
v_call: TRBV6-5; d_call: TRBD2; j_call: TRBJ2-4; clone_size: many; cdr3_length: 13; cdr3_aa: CASSGGNQNIQYF; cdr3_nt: TGTGCCAGCAGCGGGGGGAACCAAAACATTCAGTACTTC
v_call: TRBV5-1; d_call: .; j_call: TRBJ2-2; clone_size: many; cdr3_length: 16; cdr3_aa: CASSSDRGAGTGELFF; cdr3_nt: TGCGCCAGCAGCTCCGATCGGGGGGCCGGCACCGGGGAGCTGTTTTTT
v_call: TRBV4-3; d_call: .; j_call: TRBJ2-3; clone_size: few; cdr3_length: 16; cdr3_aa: CASSQEGIPGSDTQYF; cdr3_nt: TGCGCCAGCAGCCAAGAGGGTATACCGGGGAGCGATACGCAGTATTTT
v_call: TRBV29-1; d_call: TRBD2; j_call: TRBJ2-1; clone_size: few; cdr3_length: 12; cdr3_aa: CSVVPGGNEQFF; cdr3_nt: TGCAGCGTTGTGCCGGGGGGCAATGAGCAGTTCTTC
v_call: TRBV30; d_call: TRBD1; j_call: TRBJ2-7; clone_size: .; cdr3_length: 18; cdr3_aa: CAWSAPHTPGQGAYEQYF; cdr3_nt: TGTGCCTGGAGTGCCCCGCACACACCGGGACAGGGGGCCTACGAGCAGTACTTC
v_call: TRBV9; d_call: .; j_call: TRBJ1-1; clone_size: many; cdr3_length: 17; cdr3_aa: CASSVAPTSRVNTEAFF; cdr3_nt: TGTGCCAGCAGCGTAGCCCCTACATCCAGGGTGAACACTGAAGCTTTCTTT
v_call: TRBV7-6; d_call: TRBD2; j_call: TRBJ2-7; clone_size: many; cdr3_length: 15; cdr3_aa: CASSLGPAGGLEQYF; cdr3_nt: TGTGCCAGCAGCTTAGGTCCAGCGGGGGGGCTAGAGCAGTACTTC
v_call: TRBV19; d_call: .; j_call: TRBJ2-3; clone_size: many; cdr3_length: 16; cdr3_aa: CASSIGGTASTDTQYF; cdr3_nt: TGTGCCAGTAGTATAGGTGGGACCGCCAGCACAGATACGCAGTATTTT
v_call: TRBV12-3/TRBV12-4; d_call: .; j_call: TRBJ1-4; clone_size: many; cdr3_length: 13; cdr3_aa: CASTPGSLGKLFF; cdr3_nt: TGTGCCAGCACCCCCGGGTCGTTAGGGAAACTGTTTTTT
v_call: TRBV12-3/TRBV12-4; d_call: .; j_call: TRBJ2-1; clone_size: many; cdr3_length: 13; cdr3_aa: CASSPGTSNEQFF; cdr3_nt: TGTGCCAGCAGCCCGGGAACCTCCAATGAGCAGTTCTTC